This T cell receptor beta chain emerged from a study of blood T cell repertoires in COVID-19. About the research overall: Some COVID-19 samples were acute and others convalescent; all came from the United States, Italy and Spain. T cells, B-cell-depleted T cells, or PBMCs supplied cDNA or gDNA.

The V and J ends lost 6 bases and 12 bases respectively, with 15 bases between them. CDR1 is DFQATT and CDR2 is SNEGSKA in the germline V gene (reference sequence). CDR3 length: 11 residues. The Seattle patients, enrolled during active infection, were followed longitudinally. TCRdb's table, derived via immunoSEQ multiplex PCR, lists solely in-frame clones and lacks some. The sample has about 210,000 clones; 75% to 85% are singletons. The sample comprised peripheral blood. The sequence was collected from a woman aged 70-85 years with COVID-19, enrolled during active disease. The rearrangement joins TRBV20-1 to TRBJ2-1; D perhaps matches TRBD1 (7 bases). The chain's CDR3 is CSAARDSLQFF. In nucleotides, the CDR3 is TGCAGTGCAGCGCGGGACAGCCTGCAGTTCTTC.